The 7 T cell receptor beta chains given below trace back to one sample, sequenced in a study of graft-versus-host responses after intestinal transplantation. The antigens of these receptors remain unknown. Some clones are missing from TCRdb's copy, which holds only in-frame ones; the method was immunoSEQ multiplex PCR. The sample consists of around 67,000 clones, nearly 90% of them appearing once. The source material was unstimulated CD8+ T cells sorted from spleen or lymph node cells, sampled before transplant. These receptors were collected from a human donor who was the organ donor for an intestinal transplant.

The chain has TRBV7-9 and TRBJ2-5; 9 bases agree with TRBD1. Germline assignment: CDR1 SEHNR and CDR2 FQNEAQ (reference sequence). The ends lost 5 bases at V and 0 bases at J; junction bases unmatched: 13. The CDR3 sequence is 18 residues long. For the CDR3, the DNA is TGTGCCAGCAGCCAAACCAGGGACAGGGCAAGCAACCAAGAGACCCAGTACTTC. This encodes CASSQTRDRASNQETQYF.

The V call is TRBV30, the J call TRBJ1-1; D remains unclear. Germline CDR1 reads GTSNPN; CDR2 reads SVGIG (reference sequence). The CDR3 covers 11 residues. V was cut by 2 bases and J by 8 bases, with 9 bases left in between. The CDR3, as DNA: TGTGCCTGGAGTTATGGAGGGGAAGCTTTCTTT. Amino acids: CAWSYGGEAFF.

This CDR3 is CASSLTGGGSTEAFF. The CDR3 nucleotides read TGTGCCAGCAGCTTAACCGGGGGGGGAAGCACTGAAGCTTTCTTT. V and J are TRBV13 and TRBJ1-1; D is possibly TRBD1 (5 bases). The CDR3 contains 15 residues. Trimming pared 2 bases from V and 4 bases from J, leaving 14 bases between. Germline values: CDR1 PRHDT, CDR2 FYEKMQ (reference sequence).

This clone showed up just a few times. This chain links TRBV28 with TRBJ2-7, with 11 bases lining up with TRBD1. With V trimmed by 7 bases and J by 6 bases, 11 bases remained unmatched. Germline CDR1 MDHEN, CDR2 SYDVKM. The CDR3 loop spans 15 amino acids. The CDR3 DNA reads as TGTGCCAGCACCCCGATCGGACAGGGGGCGGGCGAGCAGTACGTC. It codes for CASTPIGQGAGEQYV.

The chain recombines TRBV6-1 with TRBJ2-7, with D maybe TRBD2 (7 bases). The V and J ends lost 2 bases and 2 bases respectively, with 22 bases between them. CDR3 length equals 18 residues. Per the germline V gene, CDR1 is MNHNS and CDR2 is SASEGT. The CDR3 is CASSENHLGGAKAYEQYV. CDR3 nucleotides: TGTGCCAGCAGTGAAAATCACTTGGGGGGGGCGAAGGCCTACGAGCAGTACGTC.

This clone was seen only once. The chain has TRBV4-2 and TRBJ1-1; the match to TRBD1 covers 9 bases. The germline gives CDR1 LGHNA, CDR2 YNFKEQ. The CDR3 covers 18 residues. After removal of 0 bases from V and 0 bases from J, the junction contained 8 bases not matched to a gene. The CDR3 nucleotides are TGTGCCAGCAGCCAAGATCCGGACAGGGGATTAATGAACACTGAAGCTTTCTTT. Its protein is CASSQDPDRGLMNTEAFF.

The chain combines TRBV27 with TRBJ2-7; D is possibly TRBD2 (5 bases). Trimming stripped 8 bases from V and 0 bases from J, with 14 bases between. Germline V CDR1 and CDR2: MNHEY, SMNVEV (reference sequence). The CDR3 is made up of 14 amino acids. For the CDR3, the DNA is TGTGCCAGCTCCCGGGATAGGAGCTCCTACGAGCAGTACGTC. Encoded protein: CASSRDRSSYEQYV.